This T cell receptor beta chain was identified in a study of shared clonotypes between healthy human individuals. Naive CD8 cells comprised CD45RO-negative, CCR7-positively selected cells, excluding terminally differentiated effector memory CD45RA+ cells. Data came from immunoSEQ multiplex PCR; TCRdb stores just in-frame clones and leaves some out. The sample includes about 2.2 million clones, about 93% of them seen just once. Germline values: CDR1 LNHDA, CDR2 SQIVND (reference sequence). V was trimmed by 4 bases and J by 6 bases, leaving 14 bases between them. The CDR3 totals 14 residues. Sequencing input: naive CD8+ T cells from PBMCs. This receptor was identified in a man younger than 30 in good health. Some clones in this sample may be carry-over from other donors' samples. This sequence joins TRBV19 and TRBJ2-3; possibly TRBD2 for D (6 bases). DNA for the CDR3: TGTGCCAGTAGTACGGGAGCCTTCGCGGATACGCAGTATTTT. This gives the protein CASSTGAFADTQYF.